This TCR beta chain emerged from a study of T cell responses to AZD1222 COVID-19 vaccine. This table comes from immunoSEQ multiplex PCR, and its TCRdb copy is limited to in-frame clones, with some not included. This sample has 120,000 to 150,000 clones, with approximately 86% found just once. General study points: Researchers took repertoire samples only after the peak T cell response had come. Nearly half of the spike-specific TCRs reportedly recognize variant regions that carry no mutations.

The CDR3 is made up of 16 amino acids. CDR1 is KGHSH, CDR2 LQKENI, per germline. The V gene end was trimmed by 2 bases and the J gene end by 0 bases; junction bases not matched to a gene: 7. As concerns this clone: The antigen is undetermined.

The sequencing here drew on peripheral blood, taken 28 days after the second dose of the MenACWY control vaccine. The chain employs TRBV18 and TRBJ2-7; the match to TRBD2 covers 7 bases. This TCR was recovered from an adult who received the MenACWY meningococcal vaccine as a control. CDR3 in DNA: TGTGCCAGCTCACCAGCTTCCGGCGGGAGCTCCTACGAGCAGTACTTC. This gives the protein CASSPASGGSSYEQYF.